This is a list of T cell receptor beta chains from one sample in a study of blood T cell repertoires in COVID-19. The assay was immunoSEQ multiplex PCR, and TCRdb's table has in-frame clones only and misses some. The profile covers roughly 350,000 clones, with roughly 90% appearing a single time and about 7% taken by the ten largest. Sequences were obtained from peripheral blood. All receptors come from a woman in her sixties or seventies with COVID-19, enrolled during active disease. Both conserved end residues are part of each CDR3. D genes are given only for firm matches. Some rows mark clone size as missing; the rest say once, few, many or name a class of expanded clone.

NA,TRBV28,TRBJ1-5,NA,TGTGCCAGTGGGACCCAATCGGGGGGTAGCAATCAGCCCCAGCATTTT,CASGTQSGGSNQPQHF
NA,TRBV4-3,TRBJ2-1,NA,TGCGCCAGCAGCCAAGATAGCCGCGCGACTAGGGAATTAAATGAGCAGTTCTTC,CASSQDSRATRELNEQFF
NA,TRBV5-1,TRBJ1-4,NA,TGCGCCAGCAGCTTCTCGGTCCTCGCAACTAATGAAAAACTGTTTTTT,CASSFSVLATNEKLFF
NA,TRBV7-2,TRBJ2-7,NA,TGTGCCAGCAGCTTAGCGGGGGCGGATCCCTACGAGCAGTACTTC,CASSLAGADPYEQYF
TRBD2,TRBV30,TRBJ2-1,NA,TGTGCCTGGAGTACTAGCGCCACCTCCTACAATGAGCAGTTCTTC,CAWSTSATSYNEQFF
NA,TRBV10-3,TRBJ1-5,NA,TGTGCCATCAGTGCCGAGGGACAGCCCCAGCATTTT,CAISAEGQPQHF
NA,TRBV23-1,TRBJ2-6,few,TGCGCCAGCAGTCTATCCGGGTCCCCTAATTCTGGGGCCAACGTCCTGACTTTC,CASSLSGSPNSGANVLTF
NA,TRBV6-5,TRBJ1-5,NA,TGTGCCAGCAGTTCGGAGGGGTCCTATCAGCCCCAGCATTTT,CASSSEGSYQPQHF
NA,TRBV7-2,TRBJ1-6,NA,TGTGCCAGCAGCTCAAGGAGAAGTAATTCACCCCTCCACTTT,CASSSRRSNSPLHF
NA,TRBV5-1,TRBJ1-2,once,TGCGCCAGCAGCCCCGGGGGAGAGGGTTATGGCTACACCTTC,CASSPGGEGYGYTF
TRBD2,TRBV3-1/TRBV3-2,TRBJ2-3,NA,TGTGCCAGCAGCCAAGATCTTGGGGCTAGCGGACTCACAGATACGCAGTATTTT,CASSQDLGASGLTDTQYF
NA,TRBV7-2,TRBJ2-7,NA,TGTGCCAGCAGCTTAGTCGGAGGTTCCTACGAGCAGTACTTC,CASSLVGGSYEQYF
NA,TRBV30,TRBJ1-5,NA,TGTGCCTGGAGTGTAATTCGTACCTCGGCGGGCGCGGGAGTGCCCCAGCATTTT,CAWSVIRTSAGAGVPQHF
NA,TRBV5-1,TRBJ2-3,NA,TGCGCCAGCAGCCAACAGGGATCAGATACGCAGTATTTT,CASSQQGSDTQYF
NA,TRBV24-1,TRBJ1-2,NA,TGTGCCACCAGTGATGGCGGGGTAGCCAACTATGGCTACACCTTC,CATSDGGVANYGYTF
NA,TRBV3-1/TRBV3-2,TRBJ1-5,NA,TGTGCCAGCAGCCCCAGCGGGCGCGGACAGCCCCAGCATTTT,CASSPSGRGQPQHF
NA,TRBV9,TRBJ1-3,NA,TGTGCCAGCAGCGACGAGTTTGGGGCAGCAAACACCATATATTTT,CASSDEFGAANTIYF
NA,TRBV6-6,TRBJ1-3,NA,TGTGCCAGCAGTTACGGGCAGGGAATTGGAAACACCATATATTTT,CASSYGQGIGNTIYF
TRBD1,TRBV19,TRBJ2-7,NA,TGTGCCAGTAGTATATCGGGACAGCCGTCCTACGAGCAGTACTTC,CASSISGQPSYEQYF
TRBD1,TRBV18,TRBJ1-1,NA,TGTGCCAGCTCACCAATCGGAGCAGGGGGCGAAGCTTTCTTT,CASSPIGAGGEAFF
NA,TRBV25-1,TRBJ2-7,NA,TGTGCCAGCAGTGATAAGGCCGGCCAGCGCCGCTACGAGCAGTACTTC,CASSDKAGQRRYEQYF
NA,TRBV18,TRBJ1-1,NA,TGTGCCAGCTCACCCACTATGGACAGCACCACTGAAGCTTTCTTT,CASSPTMDSTTEAFF
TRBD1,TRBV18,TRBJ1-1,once,TGTGCCAGCTCACAAGGGACAGGGGCTGAAGCTTTCTTT,CASSQGTGAEAFF
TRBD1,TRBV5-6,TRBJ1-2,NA,TGTGCCAGCAGCTTGAGTCACAGGGGTGACTATGGCTACACCTTC,CASSLSHRGDYGYTF
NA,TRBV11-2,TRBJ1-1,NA,TGTGCCAGCAGCTTTGGCTTAGAAGCTTTCTTT,CASSFGLEAFF
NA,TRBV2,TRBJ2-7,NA,TGTGCCAGCGGGACAACCAACGAGCAGTACTTC,CASGTTNEQYF
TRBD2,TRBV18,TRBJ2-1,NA,TGTGCCAGCTCACCAGCTAGCGGGGGGGCTAACAATGAGCAGTTCTTC,CASSPASGGANNEQFF
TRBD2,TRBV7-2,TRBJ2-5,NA,TGTGCCAGCACCGTGGCGGGGGGGCGAGCGGAGACCCAGTACTTC,CASTVAGGRAETQYF
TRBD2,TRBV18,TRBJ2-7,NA,TGTGCCAGCTCACCAAGGCTAGCGGGGGGTGCCTACGAGCAGTACTTC,CASSPRLAGGAYEQYF
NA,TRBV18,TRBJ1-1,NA,TGTGCCAGCTTCGCTATGAACACTGAAGCTTTCTTT,CASFAMNTEAFF
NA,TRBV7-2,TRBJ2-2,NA,TGTGCCAGCAGCTTAATGCAGGGGTCGAACACCGGGGAGCTGTTTTTT,CASSLMQGSNTGELFF
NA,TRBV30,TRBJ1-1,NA,TGTGCCTGGAGCGGGGATTGGGGGAGGGCTGAAGCTTTCTTT,CAWSGDWGRAEAFF
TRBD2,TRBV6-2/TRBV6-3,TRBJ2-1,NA,TGTGCCAGCAGTTACTCGGGACTAGCGGGGGGAGGAGAGCAGTTCTTC,CASSYSGLAGGGEQFF
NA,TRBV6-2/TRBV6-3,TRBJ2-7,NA,TGTGCCAGCAGTCCCGGGGACTACGAGCAGTACTTC,CASSPGDYEQYF
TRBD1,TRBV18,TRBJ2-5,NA,TGTGCCAGCTCACCACCGATCGGACAGGGAGAGACCCAGTACTTC,CASSPPIGQGETQYF
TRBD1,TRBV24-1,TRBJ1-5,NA,TGTGCCACCAGTAGGGGACAGGGGAGCCAGCCCCAGCATTTT,CATSRGQGSQPQHF
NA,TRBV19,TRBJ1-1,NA,TGTGCCAGTAGTATTCGAGATATGAACACTGAAGCTTTCTTT,CASSIRDMNTEAFF
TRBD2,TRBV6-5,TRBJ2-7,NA,TGTGCCAGCAGCCGACTAGCGGGGACGGAGCAGTACTTC,CASSRLAGTEQYF
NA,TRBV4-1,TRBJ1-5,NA,TGCGCCAGCAGCCAAGATGCGGGCCGCGACTATAGCAATCAGCCCCAGCATTTT,CASSQDAGRDYSNQPQHF
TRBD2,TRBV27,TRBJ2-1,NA,TGTGCCAGCAGTTTACCCCTAGCGGGCCACAATGAGCAGTTCTTC,CASSLPLAGHNEQFF
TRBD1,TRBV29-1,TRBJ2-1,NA,TGCAGCGTTGTAAGGGGGGACAGGAGTAGTGAGCAGTTCTTC,CSVVRGDRSSEQFF
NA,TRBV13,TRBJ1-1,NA,TGTGCCAGCAGCTTAGACTTTGGGGGGACGAACACTGAAGCTTTCTTT,CASSLDFGGTNTEAFF
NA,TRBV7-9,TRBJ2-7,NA,TGTGCCAGCAGCTTCCGCTACGAGCAGTACTTC,CASSFRYEQYF
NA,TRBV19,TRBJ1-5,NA,TGTGCCAGTAGTACGGGACGGACCGGGACTTCAATCGGAGGACAGCCCCAGCATTTT,CASSTGRTGTSIGGQPQHF
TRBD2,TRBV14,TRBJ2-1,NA,TGTGCCAGCAGCCGCCACCAACTAGCGGGGGGGCCAGACAATGAGCAGTTCTTC,CASSRHQLAGGPDNEQFF
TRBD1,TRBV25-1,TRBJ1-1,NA,TGTGCCAGCATCTTAGGGGGCTCGAACACTGAAGCTTTCTTT,CASILGGSNTEAFF
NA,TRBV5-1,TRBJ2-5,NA,TGCGCCAGCAGCGTTTCAGGGGCGAGGGAGACCCAGTACTTC,CASSVSGARETQYF
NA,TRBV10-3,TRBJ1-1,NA,TGTGCCATCAGGAAAGCGGGCGAAAACACTGAAGCTTTCTTT,CAIRKAGENTEAFF
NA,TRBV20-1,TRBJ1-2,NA,TGCAGTGCTAGAGATCAGATTCTCTACACCTTC,CSARDQILYTF
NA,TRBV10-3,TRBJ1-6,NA,TGTGCCATCAGTGACGGTAGTTCACCCCTCCACTTT,CAISDGSSPLHF
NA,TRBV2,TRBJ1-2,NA,TGTGCCAGCAGGACCTCGGACACTTTTAACTATGGCTACACCTTC,CASRTSDTFNYGYTF
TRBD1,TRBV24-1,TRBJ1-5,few,TGTGCCACCAGTGATCCTACAGGGGTTCAGCCCCAGCATTTT,CATSDPTGVQPQHF